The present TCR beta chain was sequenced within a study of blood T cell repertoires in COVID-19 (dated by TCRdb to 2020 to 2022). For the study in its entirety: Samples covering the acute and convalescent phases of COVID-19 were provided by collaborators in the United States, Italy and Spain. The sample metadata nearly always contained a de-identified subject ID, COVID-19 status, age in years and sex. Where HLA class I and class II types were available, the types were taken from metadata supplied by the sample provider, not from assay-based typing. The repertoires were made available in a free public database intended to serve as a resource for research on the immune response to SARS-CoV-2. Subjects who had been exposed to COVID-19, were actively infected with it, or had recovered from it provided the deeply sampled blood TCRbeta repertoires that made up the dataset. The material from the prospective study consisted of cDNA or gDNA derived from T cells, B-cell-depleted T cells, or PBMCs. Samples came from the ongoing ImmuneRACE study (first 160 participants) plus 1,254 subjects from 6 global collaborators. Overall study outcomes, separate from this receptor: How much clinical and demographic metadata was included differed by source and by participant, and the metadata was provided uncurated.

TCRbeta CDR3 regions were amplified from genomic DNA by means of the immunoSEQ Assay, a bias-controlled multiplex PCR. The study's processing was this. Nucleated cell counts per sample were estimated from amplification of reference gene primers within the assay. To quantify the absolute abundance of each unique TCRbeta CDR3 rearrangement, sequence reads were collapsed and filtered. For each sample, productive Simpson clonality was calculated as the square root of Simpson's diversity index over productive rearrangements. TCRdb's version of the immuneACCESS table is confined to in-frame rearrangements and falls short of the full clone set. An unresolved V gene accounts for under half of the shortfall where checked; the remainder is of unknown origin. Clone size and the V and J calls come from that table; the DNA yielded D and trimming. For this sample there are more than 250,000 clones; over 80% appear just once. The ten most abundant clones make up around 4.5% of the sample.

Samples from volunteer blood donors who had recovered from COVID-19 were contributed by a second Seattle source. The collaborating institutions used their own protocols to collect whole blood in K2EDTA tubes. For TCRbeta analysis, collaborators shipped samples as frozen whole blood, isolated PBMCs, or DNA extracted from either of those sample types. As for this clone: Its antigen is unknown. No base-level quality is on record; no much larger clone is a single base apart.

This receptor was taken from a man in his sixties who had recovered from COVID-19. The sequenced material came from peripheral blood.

CDR3 reads: CASSFMRASSYNEQFF. Here is the DNA: TGCGCCAGCAGCTTCATGCGGGCCAGCTCCTACAATGAGCAGTTCTTC. The chain joins TRBV5-1 to TRBJ2-1, and TRBD2 may be the D gene, going by 5 matching bases. Including the terminal cysteine and phenylalanine, the CDR3 comprises 16 residues. Here the CDR3 DNA is all that survives: 48 bases in frame from base 1. At the junction V is shortened by 2 bases and J by 0 bases, with 12 bases in between. The germline V gene specifies SGHRS as CDR1 and YFSETQ as CDR2.